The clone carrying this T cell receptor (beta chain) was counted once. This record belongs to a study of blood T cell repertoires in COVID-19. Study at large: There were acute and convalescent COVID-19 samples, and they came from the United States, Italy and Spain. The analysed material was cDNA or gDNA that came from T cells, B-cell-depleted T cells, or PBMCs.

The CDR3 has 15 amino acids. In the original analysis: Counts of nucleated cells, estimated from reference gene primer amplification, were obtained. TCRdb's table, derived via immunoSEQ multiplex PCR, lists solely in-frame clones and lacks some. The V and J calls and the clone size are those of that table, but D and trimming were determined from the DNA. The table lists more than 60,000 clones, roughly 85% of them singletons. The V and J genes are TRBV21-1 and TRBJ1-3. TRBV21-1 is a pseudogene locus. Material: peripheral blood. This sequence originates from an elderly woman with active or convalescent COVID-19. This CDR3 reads CASIHELVSGNTIYF. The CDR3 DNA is TGTGCCAGCATACACGAACTAGTCTCTGGAAACACCATATATTTT.